The present entry profiles one T cell receptor (beta chain) with its context. The same CDR3 is also encoded by other DNA sequences in this sample. Original methodology: Reference gene primer amplification gave nucleated cell count estimates. Method: immunoSEQ multiplex PCR; TCRdb's copy keeps in-frame clones and lacks some. For V, J and clone size, that table is used; D and trimming come from the DNA. The sample yields 310,000 or so clones, 90% seen once. Participants were aged 18 to 89 years from 20 to 30 US areas. These data belong to a study of blood T cell repertoires in COVID-19. Across the whole study: Acute and convalescent COVID-19 specimens originated in the United States, Italy and Spain.

This CDR3 spans 14 amino acids. Germline V gene lookup returns CDR1 KGHSH and CDR2 LQKENI. V lost 3 bases and J lost 1, with 9 bases in between. The V call is TRBV18, the J call TRBJ1-1; TRBD1 is a possible D gene (5 bases). The receptor was derived from a woman between 18 and 29 years old with acute COVID-19. Sequencing input: PBMCs or T cells enriched from blood (not recorded which). DNA for the CDR3: TGTGCCAGCTCACCGTTTCAGGGGAACACTGAAGCTTTCTTT. Its protein product is CASSPFQGNTEAFF. Full variable domain (remainder filled in from reference TRBV18 and TRBJ1-1): NAGVMQNPRHLVRRRGQEARLRCSPMKGHSHVYWYRQLPEEGLKFMVYLQKENIIDESGMPKERFSAEFPKEGPSILRIQQVVRGDSAAYFCASSPFQGNTEAFFGQGTRLTVV.